This T cell receptor beta chain was identified in a study of T cells in Graves' hyperthyroidism and ophthalmopathy. Study as a whole: At initial diagnosis, before any treatment had begun, peripheral blood was obtained.

The TCR beta CDR3 regions underwent amplification using RNA transcripts as the source. TCR CDR3 regions were first amplified by RT-PCR with HTBI primers. TCRdb itself ran the multiplex PCR reads through MiXCR, one entry per CDR3 protein. Of around 700,000 distinct CDR3 sequences detected, roughly 20% appear once; the ten largest clones hold 16%. Per germline, CDR1 LNHDA and CDR2 SQIVND (reference sequence). Trimming at V came to 3 bases and at J to 0 bases, leaving 13 bases not matched to a gene. CDR3 length equals 18 residues. The source is a woman aged 45-59 years with Graves' hyperthyroidism that later progressed to Graves' ophthalmopathy. The rearrangement joins TRBV19 to TRBJ1-1, with 7 bases aligning to TRBD1. The specimen sequenced was blood. This CDR3 reads CASSIRQGSSLVNTEAFF. CDR3 DNA: TGTGCCAGTAGTATCCGACAGGGTTCCTCTCTCGTGAACACTGAAGCTTTCTTT.